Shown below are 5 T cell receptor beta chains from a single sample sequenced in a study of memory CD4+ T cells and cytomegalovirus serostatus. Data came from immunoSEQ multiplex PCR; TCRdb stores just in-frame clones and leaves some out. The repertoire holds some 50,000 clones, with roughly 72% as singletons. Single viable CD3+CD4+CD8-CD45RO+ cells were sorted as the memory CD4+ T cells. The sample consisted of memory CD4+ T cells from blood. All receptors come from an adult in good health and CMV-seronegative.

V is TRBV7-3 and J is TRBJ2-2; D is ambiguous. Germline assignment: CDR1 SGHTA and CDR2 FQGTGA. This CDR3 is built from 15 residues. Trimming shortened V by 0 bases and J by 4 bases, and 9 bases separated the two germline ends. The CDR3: CASSLTPGFTGELFF. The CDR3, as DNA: TGTGCCAGCAGCTTAACCCCCGGGTTCACCGGGGAGCTGTTTTTT.

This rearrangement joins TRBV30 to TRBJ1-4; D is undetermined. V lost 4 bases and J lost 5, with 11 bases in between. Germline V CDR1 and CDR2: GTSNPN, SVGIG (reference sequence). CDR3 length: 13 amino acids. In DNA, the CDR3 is TGTGCCTGGATGAATAGGTGGAATGAAAAACTGTTTTTT. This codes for CAWMNRWNEKLFF.

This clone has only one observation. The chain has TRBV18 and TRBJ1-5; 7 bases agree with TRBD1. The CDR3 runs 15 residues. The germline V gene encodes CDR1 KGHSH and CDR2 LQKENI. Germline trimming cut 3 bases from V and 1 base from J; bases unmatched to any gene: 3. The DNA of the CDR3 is TGTGCCAGCTCACCTGTACAGGGGAGCAATCAGCCCCAGCATTTT. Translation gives CASSPVQGSNQPQHF.

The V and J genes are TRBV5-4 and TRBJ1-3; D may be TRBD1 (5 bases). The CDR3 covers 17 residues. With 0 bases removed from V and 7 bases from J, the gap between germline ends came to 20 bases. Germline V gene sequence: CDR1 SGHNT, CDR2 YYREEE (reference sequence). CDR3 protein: CASSLGGGSHTGNTIYF. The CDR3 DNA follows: TGTGCCAGCAGCTTGGGGGGGGGATCACACACCGGGAACACCATATATTTT.

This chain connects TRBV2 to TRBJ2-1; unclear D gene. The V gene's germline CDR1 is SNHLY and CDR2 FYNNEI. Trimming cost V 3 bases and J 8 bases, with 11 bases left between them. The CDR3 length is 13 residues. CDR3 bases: TGTGCCAGCAGTGATTGGGGTAGGGATGAGCAGTTCTTC. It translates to CASSDWGRDEQFF.